The 11 T cell receptor beta chains below were found in one sample sequenced in a study of cytomegalovirus exposure and HLA in healthy donors. Use of 60 Vbeta and 13 Jbeta primers characterized the PCR. Using immunoSEQ multiplex PCR, the repertoire was profiled, and TCRdb retains in-frame clones only, with some absent. This sample's clone table lists approximately 180,000 clones. The sample was PBMCs. All receptors come from a man aged 30 to 39 in good health and CMV-seronegative.

V gene TRBV6-5 combines with J gene TRBJ2-1; 7 nucleotides align to TRBD2. Germline trimming cut 2 bases from V and 4 bases from J; bases unmatched to any gene: 5. Germline lookup yields CDR1 MNHEY and CDR2 SVGAGI. This CDR3 comprises 15 residues. The CDR3 protein is CASSYGLVEYNEQFF. The DNA of the CDR3 is TGTGCCAGCAGTTACGGACTAGTCGAGTACAATGAGCAGTTCTTC.

This rearrangement joins TRBV11-3 to TRBJ2-1; 10 nucleotides agree with TRBD2. After removal of 5 bases from V and 8 bases from J, the junction contained 12 bases not matched to a gene. The CDR3 spans 16 residues. Per germline, CDR1 SGHNT and CDR2 YENEEA. The CDR3 bases are TGTGCCAGCAGCCCGTCGTGGAGCGGGGGGGCCTATGAGCAGTTCTTC. This codes for CASSPSWSGGAYEQFF.

The chain carries TRBV7-9 and TRBJ2-5; 9 bases are a match to TRBD2. The junction had 15 bases not matched to a gene; V was cut back by 5 bases and J by 5 bases. Germline loops: CDR1 SEHNR, CDR2 FQNEAQ (reference sequence). This CDR3 region has 17 residues. For the CDR3, the DNA is TGTGCCAGCAGCCGTAACCCACGGCGGGGGGGACTGGAGACCCAGTACTTC. It yields the protein CASSRNPRRGGLETQYF.

V and J are TRBV18 and TRBJ2-5; D unclear. The CDR3 totals 14 residues. Trimming took 6 bases from V and 2 from J, leaving 13 bases between them. Germline V gene lookup returns CDR1 KGHSH and CDR2 LQKENI. CDR3 sequence reads: CASSPRGYQETQYF. The CDR3 DNA reads TGTGCCAGCTCCCCGAGAGGCTATCAAGAGACCCAGTACTTC. The whole variable domain, remainder taken from reference TRBV18 and TRBJ2-5, is NAGVMQNPRHLVRRRGQEARLRCSPMKGHSHVYWYRQLPEEGLKFMVYLQKENIIDESGMPKERFSAEFPKEGPSILRIQQVVRGDSAAYFCASSPRGYQETQYFGPGTRLLVL.

The V call is TRBV11-3, the J call TRBJ2-5, with 10 bases aligning to TRBD1. This CDR3 is 14 amino acids long. The germline V gene has CDR1 SGHNT and CDR2 YENEEA. V gave up 5 bases and J gave up 0 bases; unmatched junction bases: 0. CDR3 DNA sequence: TGTGCCAGCAGCGGACAGGGGGACCAAGAGACCCAGTACTTC. As protein: CASSGQGDQETQYF.

The gene calls are TRBV7-6 and TRBJ2-5, with D unclear. The CDR3 runs 12 residues. The V and J ends lost 5 bases and 1 base respectively, with 5 bases between them. Germline V gene sequence: CDR1 SGHVS, CDR2 FNYEAQ. For the CDR3, the DNA is TGTGCCAGCAGCCACATCCAAGAGACCCAGTACTTC. Its translation is CASSHIQETQYF.

The chain couples TRBV5-6 to TRBJ2-3; 7 bases align to TRBD1. The V segment lost 6 bases and the J segment 5 bases; nucleotides outside the gene matches: 12. The CDR3 contains 15 residues. Germline lookup yields CDR1 SGHDT and CDR2 YYEEEE. This CDR3 is CASTGFGRQGDTQYF. As DNA, the CDR3 is TGTGCCAGCACCGGTTTTGGGAGACAGGGAGATACGCAGTATTTT.

This chain uses TRBV30 with TRBJ2-3, with 10 bases lining up with TRBD1. CDR1 and CDR2 (germline): GTSNPN, SVGIG (reference sequence). V was clipped by 7 bases and J by 6 bases; unmatched bases: 16. This CDR3 has 16 residues. The CDR3 sequence is CAFLKWGTGASDTQYF. The CDR3 DNA reads as TGTGCCTTCCTCAAGTGGGGGACAGGGGCCTCGGATACGCAGTATTTT.

The chain couples TRBV11-3 to TRBJ2-5, with a tentative D call TRBD2 (6 bases). The CDR3 extends over 14 amino acids. V lost 2 bases and J 5 bases, leaving 12 bases between the germline ends. The germline V gene encodes CDR1 SGHNT and CDR2 YENEEA. The CDR3 sequence: CASSLPRGRETQYF. The CDR3 DNA reads TGTGCCAGCAGCTTACCCCGAGGGAGGGAGACCCAGTACTTC.

V gene TRBV5-1 combines with J gene TRBJ1-2; D remains unclear. In germline, CDR1 is SGHRS, CDR2 YFSETQ. Trimming shortened V by 0 bases and J by 8 bases, and 20 bases separated the two germline ends. The CDR3 loop spans 16 amino acids. CDR3 region: CASSLGPGVEGAGYTF. The CDR3 DNA is TGCGCCAGCAGCTTGGGCCCTGGGGTAGAGGGTGCGGGCTACACCTTC. Supplemented by reference TRBV5-1 and TRBJ1-2, the full variable domain reads KAGVTQTPRYLIKTRGQQVTLSCSPISGHRSVSWYQQTPGQGLQFLFEYFSETQRNKGNFPGRFSGRQFSNSRSEMNVSTLELGDSALYLCASSLGPGVEGAGYTFGSGTRLTVV.

The V gene is TRBV7-9, the J gene TRBJ2-7; D remains ambiguous. The CDR3 is made up of 12 amino acids. Germline V gives CDR1 SEHNR, CDR2 FQNEAQ (reference sequence). With 5 bases removed from V and 2 bases from J, the gap between germline ends came to 7 bases. In DNA, the CDR3 is TGTGCCAGCAGCAGGAGCGCCTACGAGCAGTACTTC. This translates into CASSRSAYEQYF.